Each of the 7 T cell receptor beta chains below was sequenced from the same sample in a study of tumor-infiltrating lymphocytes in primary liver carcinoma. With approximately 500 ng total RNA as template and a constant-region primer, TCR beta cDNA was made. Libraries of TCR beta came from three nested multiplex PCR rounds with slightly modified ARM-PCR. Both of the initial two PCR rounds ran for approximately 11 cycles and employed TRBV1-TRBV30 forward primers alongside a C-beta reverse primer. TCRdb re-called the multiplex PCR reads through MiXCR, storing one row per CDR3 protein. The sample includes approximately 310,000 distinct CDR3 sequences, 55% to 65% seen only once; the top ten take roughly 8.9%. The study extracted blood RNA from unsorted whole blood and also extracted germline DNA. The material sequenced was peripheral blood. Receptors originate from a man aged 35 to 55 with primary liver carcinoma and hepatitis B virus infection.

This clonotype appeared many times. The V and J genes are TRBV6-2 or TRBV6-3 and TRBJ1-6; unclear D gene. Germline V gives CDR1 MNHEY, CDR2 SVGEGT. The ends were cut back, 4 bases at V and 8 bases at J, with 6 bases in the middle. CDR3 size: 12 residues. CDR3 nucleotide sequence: TGTGCCAGCAGTTCCCCGGATTCACCCCTCCACTTT. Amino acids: CASSSPDSPLHF.

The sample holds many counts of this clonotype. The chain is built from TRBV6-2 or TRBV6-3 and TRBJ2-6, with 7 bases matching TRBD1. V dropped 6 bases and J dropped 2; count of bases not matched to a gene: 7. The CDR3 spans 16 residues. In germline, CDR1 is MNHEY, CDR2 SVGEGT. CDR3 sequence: CASRGHQGAGANVLTF. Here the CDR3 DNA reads TGTGCCAGCAGGGGACACCAGGGGGCTGGGGCCAACGTCCTGACTTTC.

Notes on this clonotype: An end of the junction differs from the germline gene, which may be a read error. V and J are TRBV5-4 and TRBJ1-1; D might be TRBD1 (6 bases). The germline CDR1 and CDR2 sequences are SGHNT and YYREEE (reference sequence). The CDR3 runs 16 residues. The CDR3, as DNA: TGTGCCAGCAGCCCTGGGGGGACTAAGGGGGTCACTGAAGGTTTCTTT. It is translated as CASSPGGTKGVTEGFF.

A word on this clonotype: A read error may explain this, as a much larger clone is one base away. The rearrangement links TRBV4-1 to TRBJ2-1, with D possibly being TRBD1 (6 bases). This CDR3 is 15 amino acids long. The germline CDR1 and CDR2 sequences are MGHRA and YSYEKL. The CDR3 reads CASSQTGTSHNEQFF. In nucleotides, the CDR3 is TGCGCCAGCAGCCAAACAGGGACCTCCCACAATGAGCAGTTCTTC.

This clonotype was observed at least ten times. This CDR3 is CSVEDRPGTYGYTF. The CDR3 DNA reads TGCAGCGTTGAAGATCGGCCAGGGACCTATGGCTACACCTTC. The chain combines TRBV29-1 with TRBJ1-2, with D possibly matching TRBD1 (5 bases). Trimming left V 0 bases short and J 4 bases short, with 12 bases between. The CDR3 is made up of 14 amino acids. Germline V gives CDR1 SQVTM, CDR2 ANQGSEA.

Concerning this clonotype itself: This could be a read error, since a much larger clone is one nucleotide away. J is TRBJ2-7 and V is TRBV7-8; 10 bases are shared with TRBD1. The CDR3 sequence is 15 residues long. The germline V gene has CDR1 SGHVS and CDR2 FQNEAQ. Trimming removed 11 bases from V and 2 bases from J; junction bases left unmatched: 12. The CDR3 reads CAGTKSGQGTYEQYF. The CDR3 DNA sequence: TGTGCCGGCACCAAGTCGGGACAGGGGACCTACGAGCAGTACTTC.

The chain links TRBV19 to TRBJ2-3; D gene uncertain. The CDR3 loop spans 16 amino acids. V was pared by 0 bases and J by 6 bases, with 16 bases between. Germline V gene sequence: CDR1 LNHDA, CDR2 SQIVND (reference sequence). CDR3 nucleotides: TGTGCCAGTAGTATAGAGCAGCAGTCCCCTCGGGATACGCAGTATTTT. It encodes CASSIEQQSPRDTQYF.